This TCR beta chain came from a study of T cell responses to AZD1222 COVID-19 vaccine (dated by TCRdb to about 2021). For the study in its entirety: Because spike-specific TCR depth and breadth did not differ between the two schedules, AZD1222 recipients who got a second dose at roughly 4 weeks were pooled with those who got a second dose at roughly 12 weeks. A total of approximately 240 trial participants underwent TCR sequencing, of whom 200 to 220 received two doses of AZD1222 and around 25 received two doses of the MenACWY control vaccine. Trial participants were enrolled by age into subgroups of 18-55, 56-69 and 70-plus years, and 148, 28 and 57 TCR-sequenced participants, respectively, were included in these subgroups. What the authors observed across the whole study: Epitopes outside the regions mutated in the B.1.351 and B.1.1.7 variants were reportedly recognized by nearly half of the unique spike-specific TCRs. Because no samples from the day 14 peak response were available, repertoires could be characterized only after the peak T cell response. The 56-69-year group was small, and its depth increase did not reach significance, likely because of low power. After two AZD1222 doses, spike-specific TCR breadth and depth were significantly higher than at day 0 and than in MenACWY recipients. Participants were mostly white British, with more females than males. The authors suggested clonal diversity may have been underestimated. The whole spike protein was spanned by vaccine-associated CD4 TCRs, and dominant responses were seen in regions 160-218 and 743-854. Conclusions about previously exposed vaccinees are limited, since just six or seven AZD1222 recipients were seropositive for SARS-CoV-2 at baseline.

The time point label, as the study defines it: baseline before first vaccination. The vaccinee samples were drawn from two UK trials, COV001 and COV002, one of which was a single-blind randomized controlled phase 2/3 trial testing AZD1222 (ChAdOx1 nCoV-19) in healthy adults. Trial participant PBMC samples were collected at day 0 and day 28 after the second dose for TCRbeta chain sequencing. The CDR3 regions of human TCRbeta chains were analyzed by immunosequencing. In the authors' own workflow: Repertoire TCRs were checked for matches against a reference library of SARS-CoV-2-specific TCRs that had been generated using the MIRA antigen-specificity platform. Breadth meant the fraction of unique TCRs that were SARS-CoV-2-associated, whereas depth meant the fraction of total T cells that were SARS-CoV-2-associated. Using the MIRA data, each spike-specific TCR was mapped to the spike region that the TCR reacts to and placed in a CD4 or CD8 class. Log10-transformed breadth and depth values were compared by one-way ANOVA with Sidak's multiple comparisons tests. The immuneACCESS repertoire file appears here via TCRdb, limited to in-frame rearrangements. These files lack a portion of the clones; in checked studies, under half of the deficit traces to unresolved V genes, and the cause of the others is not known. D and trimming were read from the DNA, whereas the V and J calls and clone size are those reported in that table. The sample table holds about 140,000 clones, of which approximately 90% were seen once. Clones ranked in the top ten supply about 3% of the sample.

Remarks on this clone: There is no known antigen for this receptor. Base quality data are lacking; no much larger clone is found one base away.

This clonotype was sampled from an adult in good health. Material: peripheral blood, obtained on day 0 of AZD1222 vaccination.

The nucleotide sequence reads TGTGCCAGCAGCAGGGGCGCTGGGGGGGTTTACGAGCAGTACTTC. Its protein reads: CASSRGAGGVYEQYF. Recombination linked TRBV7-9 to TRBJ2-7; 7 of the junction bases match TRBD2. Trimming leaves V shorter by 5 bases and J shorter by 4 bases, with the junction holding 11 bases beyond the gene matches. As encoded in the germline V gene (reference sequence), CDR1 is SEHNR while CDR2 is FQNEAQ. The CDR3 holds 15 amino acids from the cysteine to the phenylalanine. Kept here is only the CDR3 DNA, which spans 45 bases and is read in frame from base 1.